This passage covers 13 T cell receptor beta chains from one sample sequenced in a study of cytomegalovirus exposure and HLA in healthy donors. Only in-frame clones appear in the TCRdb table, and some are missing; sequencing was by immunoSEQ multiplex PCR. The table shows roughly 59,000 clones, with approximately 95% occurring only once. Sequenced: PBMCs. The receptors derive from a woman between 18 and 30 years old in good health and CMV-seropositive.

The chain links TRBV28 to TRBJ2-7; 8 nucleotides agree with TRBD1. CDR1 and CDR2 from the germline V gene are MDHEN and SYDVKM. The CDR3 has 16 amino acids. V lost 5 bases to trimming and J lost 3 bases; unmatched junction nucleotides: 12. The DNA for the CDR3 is TGTGCCAGCAGTGGAGCAAGGGACAGGCCCCTCTACGAGCAGTACTTC. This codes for CASSGARDRPLYEQYF.

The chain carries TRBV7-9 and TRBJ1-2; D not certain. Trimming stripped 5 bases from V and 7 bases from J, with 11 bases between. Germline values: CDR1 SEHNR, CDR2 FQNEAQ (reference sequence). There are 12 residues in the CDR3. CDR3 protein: CASSPSRGGYTF. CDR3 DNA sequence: TGTGCCAGCAGCCCCAGTCGGGGTGGCTACACCTTC.

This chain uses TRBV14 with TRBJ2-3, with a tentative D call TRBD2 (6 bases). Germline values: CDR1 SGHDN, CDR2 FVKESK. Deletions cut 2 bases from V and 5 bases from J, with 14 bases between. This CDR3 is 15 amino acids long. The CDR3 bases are TGTGCCAGCAGCCAATGGACTACCTACCGAGATACGCAGTATTTT. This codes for CASSQWTTYRDTQYF.

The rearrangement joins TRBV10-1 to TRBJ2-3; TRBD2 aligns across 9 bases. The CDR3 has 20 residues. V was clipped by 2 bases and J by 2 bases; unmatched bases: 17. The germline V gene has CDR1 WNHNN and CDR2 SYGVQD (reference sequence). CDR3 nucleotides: TGCGCCAGCAGTGAGCCAAAAGCGGGAGGTCGGGGGGCGATCACAGATACGCAGTATTTT. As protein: CASSEPKAGGRGAITDTQYF.

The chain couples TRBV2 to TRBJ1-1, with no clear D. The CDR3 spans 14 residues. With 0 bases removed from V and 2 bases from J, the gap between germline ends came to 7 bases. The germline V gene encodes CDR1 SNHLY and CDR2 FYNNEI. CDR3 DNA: TGTGCCAGCAGTGAAGCCCCATTCAACACTGAAGCTTTCTTT. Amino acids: CASSEAPFNTEAFF.

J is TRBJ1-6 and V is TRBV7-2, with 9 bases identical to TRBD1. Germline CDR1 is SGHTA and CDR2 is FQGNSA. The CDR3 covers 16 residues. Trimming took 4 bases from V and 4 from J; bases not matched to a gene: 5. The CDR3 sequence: CASSSTGGAYNSPLHF. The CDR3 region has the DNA TGTGCCAGCAGCTCCACAGGGGGCGCTTATAATTCACCCCTCCACTTT.

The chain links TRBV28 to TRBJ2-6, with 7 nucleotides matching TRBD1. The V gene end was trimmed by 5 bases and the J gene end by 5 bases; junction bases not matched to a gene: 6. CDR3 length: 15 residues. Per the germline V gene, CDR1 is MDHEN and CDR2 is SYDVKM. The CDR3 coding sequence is TGTGCCAGCAGTAGCCAGACAGGGAGGGCCAACGTCCTGACTTTC. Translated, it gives CASSSQTGRANVLTF. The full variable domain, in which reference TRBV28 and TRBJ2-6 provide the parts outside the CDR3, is DVKVTQSSRYLVKRTGEKVFLECVQDMDHENMFWYRQDPGLGLRLIYFSYDVKMKEKGDIPEGYSVSREKKERFSLILESASTNQTSMYLCASSSQTGRANVLTFGAGSRLTVL.

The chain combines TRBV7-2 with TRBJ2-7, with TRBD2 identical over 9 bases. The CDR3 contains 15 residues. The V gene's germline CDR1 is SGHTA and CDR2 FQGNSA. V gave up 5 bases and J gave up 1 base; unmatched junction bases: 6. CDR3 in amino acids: CASSPRTSASYEQYF. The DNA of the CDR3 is TGTGCCAGCAGCCCTAGGACTAGCGCGTCCTACGAGCAGTACTTC.

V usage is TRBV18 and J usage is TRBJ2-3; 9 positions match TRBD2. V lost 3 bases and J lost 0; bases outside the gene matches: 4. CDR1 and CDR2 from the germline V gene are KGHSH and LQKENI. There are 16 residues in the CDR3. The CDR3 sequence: CASSPLSGGSTDTQYF. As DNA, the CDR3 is TGTGCCAGCTCACCGCTTAGCGGGGGAAGCACAGATACGCAGTATTTT.

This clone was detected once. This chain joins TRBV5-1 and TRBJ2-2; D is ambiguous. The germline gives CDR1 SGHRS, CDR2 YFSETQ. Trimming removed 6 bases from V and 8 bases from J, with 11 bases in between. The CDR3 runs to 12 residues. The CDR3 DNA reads TGCGCCAGCACACGGGTCCCAGGGGAGCTGTTTTTT. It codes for CASTRVPGELFF.

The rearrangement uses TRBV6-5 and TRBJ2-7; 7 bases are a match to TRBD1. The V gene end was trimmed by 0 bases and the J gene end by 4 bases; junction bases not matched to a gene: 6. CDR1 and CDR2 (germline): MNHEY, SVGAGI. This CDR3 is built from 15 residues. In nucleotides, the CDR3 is TGTGCCAGCAGTTACTCAGTCAGGGGGACGTACGAGCAGTACTTC. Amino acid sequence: CASSYSVRGTYEQYF.

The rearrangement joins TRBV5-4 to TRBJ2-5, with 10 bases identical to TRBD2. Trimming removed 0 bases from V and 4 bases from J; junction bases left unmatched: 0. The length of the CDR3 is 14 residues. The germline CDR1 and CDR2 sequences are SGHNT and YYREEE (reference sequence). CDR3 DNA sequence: TGTGCCAGCAGCTTGGGACTAGCGGGAGAGACCCAGTACTTC. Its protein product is CASSLGLAGETQYF.

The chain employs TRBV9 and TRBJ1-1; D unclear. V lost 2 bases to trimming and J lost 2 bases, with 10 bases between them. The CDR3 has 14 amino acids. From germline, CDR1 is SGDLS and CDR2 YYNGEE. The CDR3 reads CASSVLRGNTEAFF. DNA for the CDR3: TGTGCCAGCAGCGTTTTGCGGGGAAACACTGAAGCTTTCTTT.